The 4 T cell receptor beta chains given below trace back to one sample, sequenced in a study of shared clonotypes between healthy human individuals. Sequenced by immunoSEQ multiplex PCR; TCRdb stores in-frame clones only, minus some. The repertoire holds fewer than 2.5 million clones, approximately 94% seen once, with 0.36% in the top ten. Source material: naive CD4+ T cells from PBMCs. Subset defined: CD45RA+ positively selected. The receptors were sampled from a man between 18 and 35 years old in good health. Some clones in this sample may be carry-over from other donors' samples.

The chain recombines TRBV23-1 with TRBJ2-7; no reliable D call. TRBV23-1 has ORF status, its function being uncertain. The CDR3 consists of 15 residues. Trimming left V 4 bases short and J 4 bases short, with 17 bases between. The CDR3 DNA reads as TGCGCCAGCAGTCCGCGGACGAGTGGGCCTTACGAGCAGTACTTC. The encoded protein is CASSPRTSGPYEQYF.

The chain has TRBV28 and TRBJ2-5, with D tentatively TRBD1 or TRBD2 (5 bases each). CDR1 and CDR2 (germline): MDHEN, SYDVKM. This CDR3 contains 12 residues. The germline V and J ends were trimmed by 3 bases and 5 bases, with 7 bases remaining between them. Written as DNA, the CDR3 is TGTGCCAGCAGTTTCGGGACCGAGACCCAGTACTTC. Translated, it gives CASSFGTETQYF.

The rearrangement joins TRBV5-1 to TRBJ2-5, with 7 positions matching TRBD1. Trimming cost V 4 bases and J 10 bases; bases outside gene matches: 16. Germline V gene data show CDR1 as SGHRS and CDR2 as YFSETQ. The CDR3 totals 15 residues. CDR3 DNA sequence: TGCGCCAGCAGCCTACCAGGACAGGCGGCTGAAGACCAGTACTTC. Residues: CASSLPGQAAEDQYF.

This clone was seen only once. The chain has TRBV11-3 and TRBJ2-5, with 10 nucleotides matching TRBD2. This CDR3 is 16 amino acids long. Germline loops: CDR1 SGHNT, CDR2 YENEEA. The ends lost 0 bases at V and 5 bases at J; junction bases unmatched: 6. The CDR3 bases are TGTGCCAGCAGCTTAGATACGACTAGCGGGTTGGAGACCCAGTACTTC. Translating it yields CASSLDTTSGLETQYF.